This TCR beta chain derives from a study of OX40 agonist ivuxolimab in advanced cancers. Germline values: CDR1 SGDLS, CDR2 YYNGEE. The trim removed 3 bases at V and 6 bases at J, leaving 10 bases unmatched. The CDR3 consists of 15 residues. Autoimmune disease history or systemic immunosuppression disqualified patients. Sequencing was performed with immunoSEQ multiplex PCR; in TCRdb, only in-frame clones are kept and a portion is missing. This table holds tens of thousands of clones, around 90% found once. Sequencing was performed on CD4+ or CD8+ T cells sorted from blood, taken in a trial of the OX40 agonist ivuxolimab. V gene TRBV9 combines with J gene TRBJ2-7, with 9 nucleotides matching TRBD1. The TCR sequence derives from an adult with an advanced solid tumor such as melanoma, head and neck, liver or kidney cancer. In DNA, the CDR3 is TGTGCCAGCAGCGGTGGGGGACAGGGTCATGGCGAGCAGTACTTC. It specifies CASSGGGQGHGEQYF.